This is a list of T cell receptor beta chains from one sample in a study of blood T cell repertoires in COVID-19. Repertoires were generated with immunoSEQ multiplex PCR, while TCRdb's copy carries only in-frame clones and drops some. The sample carries fewer than 350,000 clones, 87% recorded once. Sequencing was done on a sample of peripheral blood. All receptors come from a woman between 50 and 59 years old who had recovered from COVID-19. CDR3s leave out the opening cysteine and the closing phenylalanine or tryptophan. The order of the fields is J gene, V gene, CDR3 protein.

TRBJ2-7 TRBV20-1 SGQGHDEQY
TRBJ2-3 TRBV6-1 ASSEAGGRWDTQY
TRBJ2-3 TRBV6-4 ASSDSSESTDTQY
TRBJ2-1 TRBV24-1 ATSSTGDRGSYNEQF
TRBJ2-7 TRBV25-1 ASSRSIEQY
TRBJ2-1 TRBV28 ARTLSYNEQF
TRBJ2-2 TRBV15 ATSRGGLANTGELF
TRBJ2-4 TRBV19 ASSDSLAKNIQY
TRBJ1-5 TRBV9 ASSVGLNQPQH
TRBJ1-3 TRBV19 ASRANREPGNTIY
TRBJ2-7 TRBV11-2 ASSLHRDRAYEQY
TRBJ2-6 TRBV5-4 ASSLGQGRSGANVLT
TRBJ2-3 TRBV9 ASSVSGYTDTQY
TRBJ1-3 TRBV28 ASASSGHTIY
TRBJ2-5 TRBV9 ASSVLETRGTQY
TRBJ1-1 TRBV6-2/TRBV6-3 ASSSITGWDEAF
TRBJ1-3 TRBV5-1 ASSLTQSSGNTIY
TRBJ2-5 TRBV25-1 ASTPRRGLQETQY
TRBJ2-3 TRBV28 ASSSGRLAVLRITQY
TRBJ2-7 TRBV7-7 ASSLGTGEGYEQY
TRBJ1-3 TRBV19 ASSPRQRATSIY
TRBJ2-5 TRBV27 ASSFLETQY
TRBJ2-1 TRBV19 ASKAGGPVSNEQF
TRBJ1-5 TRBV30 AWRGGVGQPQH
TRBJ1-2 TRBV28 ASSLGQVYGYT
TRBJ2-5 TRBV5-1 ASSPYRQETQY
TRBJ1-1 TRBV7-8 ASSRGRDTEAF
TRBJ2-3 TRBV19 ASSIESRGTDTQY
TRBJ2-7 TRBV23-1 ASSHMRGNYEQY
TRBJ1-5 TRBV2 ASSEIVGTGVYGNQPQH